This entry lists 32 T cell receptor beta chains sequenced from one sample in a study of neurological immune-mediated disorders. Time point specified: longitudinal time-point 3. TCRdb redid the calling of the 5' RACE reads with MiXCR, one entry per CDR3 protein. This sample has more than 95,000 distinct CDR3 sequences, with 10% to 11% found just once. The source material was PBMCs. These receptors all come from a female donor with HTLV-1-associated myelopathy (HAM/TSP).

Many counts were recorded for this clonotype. The CDR3 sequence: CSARDPVKLNNSPLHF. In nucleotides, the CDR3 is TGCAGTGCTAGAGATCCCGTAAAATTGAATAATTCACCCCTCCACTTT. V gene TRBV20-1 combines with J gene TRBJ1-6; D ambiguous. Germline CDR1 DFQATT, CDR2 SNEGSKA (reference sequence). The CDR3 length is 16 residues. V lost 0 bases and J lost 5, with 14 bases in between.

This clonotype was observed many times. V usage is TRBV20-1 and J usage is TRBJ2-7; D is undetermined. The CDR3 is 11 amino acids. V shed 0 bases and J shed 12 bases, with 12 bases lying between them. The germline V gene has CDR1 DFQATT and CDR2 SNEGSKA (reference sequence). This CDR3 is CSARDPSGPYF. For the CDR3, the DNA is TGCAGTGCTAGAGATCCTTCTGGCCCGTACTTC.

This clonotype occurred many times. The CDR3 sequence is CASSEALRGYEQYF. The CDR3 coding sequence is TGTGCCAGCAGTGAAGCGCTTCGGGGTTACGAGCAGTACTTC. The chain is built from TRBV6-1 and TRBJ2-7, with TRBD2 as a possible D gene (5 bases). Germline V lookup: CDR1 MNHNS, CDR2 SASEGT. CDR3 length: 14 residues. V was clipped by 0 bases and J by 4 bases, with 10 bases between them.

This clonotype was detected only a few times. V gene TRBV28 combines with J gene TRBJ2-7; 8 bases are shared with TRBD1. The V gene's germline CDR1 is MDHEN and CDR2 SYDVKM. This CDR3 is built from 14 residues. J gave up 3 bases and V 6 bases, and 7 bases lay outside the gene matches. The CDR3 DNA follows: TGTGCCAGCAGAAGACAGGGGCTTAACTACGAGCAGTACTTC. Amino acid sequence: CASRRQGLNYEQYF.

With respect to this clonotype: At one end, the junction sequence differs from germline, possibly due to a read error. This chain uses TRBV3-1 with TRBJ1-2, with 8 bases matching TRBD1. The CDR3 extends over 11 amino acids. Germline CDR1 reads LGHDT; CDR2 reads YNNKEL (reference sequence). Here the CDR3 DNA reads TGTGCCAGCAGTCGATGGCCGGGACAGGCCTTC. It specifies CASSRWPGQAF.

CDR3 loop: CASSLLSSYNEQFF. CDR3 DNA sequence: TGTGCCAGCAGCTTGCTGAGCTCCTACAATGAGCAGTTCTTC. This chain connects TRBV5-6 to TRBJ2-1; D call uncertain. CDR3 length: 14 amino acids. CDR1 is SGHDT, CDR2 YYEEEE, per germline. V was shortened by 1 base and J by 0 bases, with 5 bases between the two germline ends.

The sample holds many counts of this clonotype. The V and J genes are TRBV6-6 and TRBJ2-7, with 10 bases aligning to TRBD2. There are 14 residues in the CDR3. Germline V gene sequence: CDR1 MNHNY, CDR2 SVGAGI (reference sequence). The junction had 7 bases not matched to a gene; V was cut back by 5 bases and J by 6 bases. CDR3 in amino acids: CASSSSGGSIEQYF. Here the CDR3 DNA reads TGTGCCAGCAGTAGTAGCGGGGGGTCGATCGAGCAGTACTTC.

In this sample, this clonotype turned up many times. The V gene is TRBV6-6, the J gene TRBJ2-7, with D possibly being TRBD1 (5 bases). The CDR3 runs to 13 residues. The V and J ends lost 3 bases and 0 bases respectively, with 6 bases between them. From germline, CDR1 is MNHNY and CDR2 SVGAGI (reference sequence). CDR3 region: CASSYDSSYEQYF. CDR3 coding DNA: TGTGCCAGCAGTTATGACAGCTCCTACGAGCAGTACTTC.

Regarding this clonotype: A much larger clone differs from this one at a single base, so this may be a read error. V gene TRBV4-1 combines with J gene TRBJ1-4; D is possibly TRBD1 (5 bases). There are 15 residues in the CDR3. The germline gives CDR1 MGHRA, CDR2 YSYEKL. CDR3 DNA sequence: TGCGTCAGCAGCCCCAGTCTCCAGGGTGACGAAAAACTGTTTTTT. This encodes CVSSPSLQGDEKLFF.

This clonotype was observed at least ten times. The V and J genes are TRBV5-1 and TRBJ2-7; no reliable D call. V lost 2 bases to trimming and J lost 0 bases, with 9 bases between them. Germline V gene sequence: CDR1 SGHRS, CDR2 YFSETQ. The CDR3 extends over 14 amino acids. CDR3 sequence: CASSLAGASYEQYF. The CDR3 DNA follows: TGCGCCAGCAGCTTAGCCGGCGCCTCCTACGAGCAGTACTTC.

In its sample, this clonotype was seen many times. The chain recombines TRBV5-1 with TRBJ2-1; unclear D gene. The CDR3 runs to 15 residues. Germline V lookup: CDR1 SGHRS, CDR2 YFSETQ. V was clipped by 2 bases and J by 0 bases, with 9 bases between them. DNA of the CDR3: TGCGCCAGCAGCTTCACTTATAGCTCCTACAATGAGCAGTTCTTC. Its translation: CASSFTYSSYNEQFF. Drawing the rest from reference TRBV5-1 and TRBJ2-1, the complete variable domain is KAGVTQTPRYLIKTRGQQVTLSCSPISGHRSVSWYQQTPGQGLQFLFEYFSETQRNKGNFPGRFSGRQFSNSRSEMNVSTLELGDSALYLCASSFTYSSYNEQFFGPGTRLTVL.

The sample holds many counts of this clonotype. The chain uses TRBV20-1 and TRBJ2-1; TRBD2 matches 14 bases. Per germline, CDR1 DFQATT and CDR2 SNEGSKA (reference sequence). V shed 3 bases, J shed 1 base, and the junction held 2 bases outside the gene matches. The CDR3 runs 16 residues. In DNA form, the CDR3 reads TGCAGTGCTAGGACTAGCGGGGGGGGTTCCTACAATGAGCAGTTCTTC. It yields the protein CSARTSGGGSYNEQFF.

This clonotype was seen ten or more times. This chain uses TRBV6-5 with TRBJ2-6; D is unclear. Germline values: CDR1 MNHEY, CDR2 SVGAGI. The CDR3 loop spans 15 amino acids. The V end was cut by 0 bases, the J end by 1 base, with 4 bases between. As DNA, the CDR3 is TGTGCCAGCAGTTACTCCTATTCTGGGGCCAACGTCCTGACTTTC. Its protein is CASSYSYSGANVLTF.

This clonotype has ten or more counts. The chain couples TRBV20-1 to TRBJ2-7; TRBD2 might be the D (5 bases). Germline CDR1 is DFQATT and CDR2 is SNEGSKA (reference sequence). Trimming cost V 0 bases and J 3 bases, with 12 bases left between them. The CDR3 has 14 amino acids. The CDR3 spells CSARDYPEGYEQYF. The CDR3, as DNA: TGCAGTGCTAGAGATTATCCCGAGGGCTACGAGCAGTACTTC.

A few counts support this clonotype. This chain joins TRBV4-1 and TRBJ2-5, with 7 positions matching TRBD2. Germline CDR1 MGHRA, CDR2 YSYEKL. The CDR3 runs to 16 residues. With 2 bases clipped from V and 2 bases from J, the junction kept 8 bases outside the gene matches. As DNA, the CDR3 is TGCGCCAGCAGCCAAATCCCTGGGGGGGTGCAAGAGACCCAGTACTTC. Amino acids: CASSQIPGGVQETQYF.

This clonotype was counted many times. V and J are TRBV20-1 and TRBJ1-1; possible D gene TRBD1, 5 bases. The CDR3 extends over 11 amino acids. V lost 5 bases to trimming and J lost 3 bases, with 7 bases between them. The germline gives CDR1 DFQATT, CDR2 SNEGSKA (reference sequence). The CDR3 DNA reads TGCAGTGCTGGGACTTACACTGAAGCTTTCTTT. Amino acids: CSAGTYTEAFF.

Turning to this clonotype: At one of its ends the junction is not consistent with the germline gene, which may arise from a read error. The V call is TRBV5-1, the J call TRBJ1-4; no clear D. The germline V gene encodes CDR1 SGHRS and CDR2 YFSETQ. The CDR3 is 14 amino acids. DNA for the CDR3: TGCGCAAGCACCTACAGCGCAACTAATGAAAAAATGTTTTTT. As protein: CASTYSATNEKMFF.

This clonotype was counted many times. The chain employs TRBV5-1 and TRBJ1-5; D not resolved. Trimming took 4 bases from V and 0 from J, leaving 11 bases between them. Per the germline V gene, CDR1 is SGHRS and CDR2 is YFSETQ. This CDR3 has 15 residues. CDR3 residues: CASSTDGYSNQPQHF. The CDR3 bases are TGCGCCAGCAGCACGGACGGATATAGCAATCAGCCCCAGCATTTT.

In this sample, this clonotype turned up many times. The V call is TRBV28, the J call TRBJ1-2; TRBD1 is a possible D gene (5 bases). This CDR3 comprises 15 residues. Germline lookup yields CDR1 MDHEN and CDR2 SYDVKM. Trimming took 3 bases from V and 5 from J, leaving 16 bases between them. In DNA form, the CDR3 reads TGTGCCAGCAGTTTTGCCCCTGGGGGAGGGTATGGCTACACCTTC. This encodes CASSFAPGGGYGYTF.

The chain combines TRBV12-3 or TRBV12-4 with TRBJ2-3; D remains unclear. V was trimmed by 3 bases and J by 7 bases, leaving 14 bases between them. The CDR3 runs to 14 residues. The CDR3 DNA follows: TGTGCCAGCAGTTTTAGGGCCTCAAGGTATACGCAGTATTTT. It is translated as CASSFRASRYTQYF.

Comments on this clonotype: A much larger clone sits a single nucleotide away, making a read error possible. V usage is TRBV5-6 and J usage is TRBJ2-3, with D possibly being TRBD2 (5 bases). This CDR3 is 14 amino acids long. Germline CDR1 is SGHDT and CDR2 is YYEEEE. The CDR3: CVSSWASTGDTQYF. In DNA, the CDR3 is TGTGTCAGCAGCTGGGCGTCGACGGGGGATACGCAGTATTTT.

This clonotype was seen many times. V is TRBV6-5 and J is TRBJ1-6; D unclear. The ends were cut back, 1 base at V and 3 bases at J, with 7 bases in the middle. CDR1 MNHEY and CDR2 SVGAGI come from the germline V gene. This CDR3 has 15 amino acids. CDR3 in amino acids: CASSYWSGYNSPLHF. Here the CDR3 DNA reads TGTGCCAGCAGTTACTGGTCCGGCTATAATTCACCCCTCCACTTT.

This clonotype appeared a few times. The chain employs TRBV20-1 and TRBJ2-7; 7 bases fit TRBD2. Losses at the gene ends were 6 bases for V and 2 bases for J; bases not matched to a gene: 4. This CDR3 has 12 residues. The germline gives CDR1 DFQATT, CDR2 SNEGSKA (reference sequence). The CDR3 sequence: CSASREAYEQYF. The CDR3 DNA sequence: TGCAGTGCAAGCCGGGAGGCCTACGAGCAGTACTTC.

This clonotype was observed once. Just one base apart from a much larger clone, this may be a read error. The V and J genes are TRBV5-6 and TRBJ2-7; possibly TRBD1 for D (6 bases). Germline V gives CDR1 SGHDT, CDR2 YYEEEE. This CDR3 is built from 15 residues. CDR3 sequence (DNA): TGTGTCAGCAGCTTGGGATTCCGGGACAACTACGAGCAGTACTTC. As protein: CVSSLGFRDNYEQYF.

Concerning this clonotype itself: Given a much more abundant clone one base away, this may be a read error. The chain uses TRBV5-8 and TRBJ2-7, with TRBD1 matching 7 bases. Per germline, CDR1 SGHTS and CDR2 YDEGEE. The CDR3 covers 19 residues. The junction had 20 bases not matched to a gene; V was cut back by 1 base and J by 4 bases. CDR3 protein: CASSLTPWTGGRIVYEQYF. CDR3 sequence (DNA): TGTGCCAGCAGCTTGACTCCCTGGACAGGTGGCCGAATTGTATACGAGCAGTACTTC.

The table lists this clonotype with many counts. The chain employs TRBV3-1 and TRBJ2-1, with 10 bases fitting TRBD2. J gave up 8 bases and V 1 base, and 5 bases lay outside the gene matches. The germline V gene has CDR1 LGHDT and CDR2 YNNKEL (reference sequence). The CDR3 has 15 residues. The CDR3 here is CASSQAASGGHEQFF. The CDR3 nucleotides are TGTGCCAGCAGCCAAGCGGCTAGCGGGGGCCATGAGCAGTTCTTC.

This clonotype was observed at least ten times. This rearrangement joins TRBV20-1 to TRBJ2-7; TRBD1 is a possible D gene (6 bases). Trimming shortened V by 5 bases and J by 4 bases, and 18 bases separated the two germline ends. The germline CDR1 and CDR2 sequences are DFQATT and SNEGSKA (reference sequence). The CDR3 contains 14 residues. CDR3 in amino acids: CSAVRDGRGYEQYF. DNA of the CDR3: TGCAGTGCTGTAAGGGATGGCAGGGGATACGAGCAGTACTTC.

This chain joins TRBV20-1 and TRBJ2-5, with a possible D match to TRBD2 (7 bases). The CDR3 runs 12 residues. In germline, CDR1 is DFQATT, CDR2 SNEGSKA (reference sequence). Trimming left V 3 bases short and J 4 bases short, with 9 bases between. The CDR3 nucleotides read TGCAGTGCTAGCGGGGGGCGAGAGACCCAGTACTTC. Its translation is CSASGGRETQYF.

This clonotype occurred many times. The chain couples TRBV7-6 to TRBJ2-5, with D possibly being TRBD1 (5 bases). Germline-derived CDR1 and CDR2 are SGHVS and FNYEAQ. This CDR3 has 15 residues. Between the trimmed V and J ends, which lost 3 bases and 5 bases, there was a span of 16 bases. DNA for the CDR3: TGTGCCAGCAGCTTCGGGCAGGGCCTTGGGGAGACCCAGTACTTC. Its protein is CASSFGQGLGETQYF.

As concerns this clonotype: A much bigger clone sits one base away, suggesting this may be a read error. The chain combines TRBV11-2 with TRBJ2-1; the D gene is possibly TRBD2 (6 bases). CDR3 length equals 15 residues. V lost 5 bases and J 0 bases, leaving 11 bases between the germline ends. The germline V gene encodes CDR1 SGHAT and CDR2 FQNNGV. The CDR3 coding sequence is TGTGCCAGCAGCCCAGCGGGTCTCTCCTACAATGAGCAGTTCTTC. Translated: CASSPAGLSYNEQFF.

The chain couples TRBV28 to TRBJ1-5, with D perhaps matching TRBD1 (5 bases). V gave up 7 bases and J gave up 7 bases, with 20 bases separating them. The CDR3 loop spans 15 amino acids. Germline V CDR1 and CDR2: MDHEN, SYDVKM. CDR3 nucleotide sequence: TGTGCCAGCACCTCGGGGGGGGAAGTCTGGCAGCCCCAGCATTTT. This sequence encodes CASTSGGEVWQPQHF.

Here the CDR3 reads CASSSRAGQGSYNEQFF. The DNA of the CDR3 is TGTGCCAGCAGCTCAAGGGCAGGACAGGGCTCCTACAATGAGCAGTTCTTC. The chain has TRBV11-2 and TRBJ2-1, with TRBD1 matching over 8 bases. The ends lost 4 bases at V and 0 bases at J; junction bases unmatched: 8. Germline assignment: CDR1 SGHAT and CDR2 FQNNGV. The length of the CDR3 is 17 residues.